This section outlines one TCR beta chain sequence together with its context. The germline CDR1 and CDR2 sequences are SGHKS and YYEKEE (reference sequence). The ends were cut back, 0 bases at V and 5 bases at J, with 8 bases in the middle. CDR3 length: 14 residues. The data were obtained in a study of blood T cell repertoires in COVID-19. Study-level information: Spain, Italy and the United States supplied samples that represented acute and convalescent COVID-19. Sources were T cells, B-cell-depleted T cells, or PBMCs; the material itself was cDNA or gDNA.

The table came from immunoSEQ multiplex PCR; TCRdb's copy has only in-frame clones and leaves some out. The sample carries about 120,000 clones, 65% to 85% recorded once. The cohort comprised adults aged about 18 to 100 years residing in 20 to 30 US areas. Cohort 3 recovery required two negative PCRs, clearance, or symptom resolution. This sequence joins TRBV5-5 and TRBJ2-2; a weak D match, TRBD2 (5 bases). The sequence derives from a woman aged 25 to 39 who had recovered from COVID-19. The material sequenced was PBMCs or T cells enriched from blood (not recorded which). The CDR3 loop is CASSLVSGTGELFF. CDR3 coding DNA: TGTGCCAGCAGCTTGGTTTCGGGAACCGGGGAGCTGTTTTTT.